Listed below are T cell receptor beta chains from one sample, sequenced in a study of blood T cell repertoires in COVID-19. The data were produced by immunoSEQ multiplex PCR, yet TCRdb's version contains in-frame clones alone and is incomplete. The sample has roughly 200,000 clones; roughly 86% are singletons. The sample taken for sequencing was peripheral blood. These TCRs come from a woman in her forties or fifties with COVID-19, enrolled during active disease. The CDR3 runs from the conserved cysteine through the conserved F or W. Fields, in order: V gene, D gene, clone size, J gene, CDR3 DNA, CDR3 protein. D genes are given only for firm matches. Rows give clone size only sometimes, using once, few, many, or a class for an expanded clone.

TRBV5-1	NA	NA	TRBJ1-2	TGCGCCAGCAGCTTGGGGGCAGGGAACTATGGCTACACCTTC	CASSLGAGNYGYTF
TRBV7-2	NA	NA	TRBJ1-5	TGTGCCAGCAGCTTCGAGGGAATCAGGCCCCAGCATTTT	CASSFEGIRPQHF
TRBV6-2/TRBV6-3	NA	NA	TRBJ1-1	TGTGCCAGCAGTTACGGGTCTCGTAGCGAAGCTTTCTTT	CASSYGSRSEAFF
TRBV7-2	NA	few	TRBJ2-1	TGTGCCAGCAGCTTATCACTATCTCATGAGCAGTTCTTC	CASSLSLSHEQFF
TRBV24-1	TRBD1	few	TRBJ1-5	TGTGCCACCAGTGACTGGCGACAGGGAGGCAATCAGCCCCAGCATTTT	CATSDWRQGGNQPQHF
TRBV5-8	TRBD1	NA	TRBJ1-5	TGTGCCAGCAGCTTGGACAGGGGGCTTAGCAATCAGCCCCAGCATTTT	CASSLDRGLSNQPQHF
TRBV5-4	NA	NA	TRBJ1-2	TGTGCCAGCAGGTTTAGGGGCGGTGACAAGAGCTATGGCTACACCTTC	CASRFRGGDKSYGYTF
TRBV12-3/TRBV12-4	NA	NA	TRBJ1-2	TGTGCCAGCAGGGCAGGCTATGGCTACACCTTC	CASRAGYGYTF
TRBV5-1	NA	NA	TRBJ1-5	TGCGCCAGCAGCTTGGCGGGGGAATCAGAGCAGCCCCAGCATTTT	CASSLAGESEQPQHF
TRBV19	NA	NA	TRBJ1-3	TGTGCCAGTAGCTCCCCGGTACAGGGAAACACCATATATTTT	CASSSPVQGNTIYF
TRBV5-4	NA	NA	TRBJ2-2	TGTGCCAGCAGTCGTGCGAACACCGGGGAGCTGTTTTTT	CASSRANTGELFF
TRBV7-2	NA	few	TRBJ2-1	TGTGCCAGCAGCTTACGATCAGGGTCCTTCTACAATGAGCAGTTCTTC	CASSLRSGSFYNEQFF
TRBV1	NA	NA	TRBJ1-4	TGCACCAGCAAGGATAAACCCCGGGACAGGGGGCGGAAGGAAAAACTGTTTTTT	CTSKDKPRDRGRKEKLFF
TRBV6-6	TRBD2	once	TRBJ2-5	TGTGCCAGCAGTTACTCCGGACTAGTCAAAGAGACCCAGTACTTC	CASSYSGLVKETQYF
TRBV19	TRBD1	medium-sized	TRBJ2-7	TGTGCCAGTAGTGCGACAGGGGGCATCTACGAGCAGTACTTC	CASSATGGIYEQYF
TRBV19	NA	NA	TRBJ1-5	TGTGCCAGTAGAGTGGGGGCCCAGAGCAATCAGCCCCAGCATTTT	CASRVGAQSNQPQHF
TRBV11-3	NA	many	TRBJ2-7	TGTGCCAGCAGCCACATTGTTTTGGACACCTACGAGCAGTACTTC	CASSHIVLDTYEQYF
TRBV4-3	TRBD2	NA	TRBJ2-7	TGCGCCAGCAGCCAAGAGAGGGGCGGGGGTTACGAGCAGTACTTC	CASSQERGGGYEQYF
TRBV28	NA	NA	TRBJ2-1	TGTGCCAGCAGTTCATACAGGGATGACAATGAGCAGTTCTTC	CASSSYRDDNEQFF
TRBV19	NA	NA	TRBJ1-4	TGTGCCAGTAGTATTAAGGGAGGAGGTGAAAAACTGTTTTTT	CASSIKGGGEKLFF
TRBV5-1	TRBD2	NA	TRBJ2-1	TGCGCCAGCAGCACCGGGACTAGCGGGGGCCTCGGGGGCAATGAGCAGTTCTTC	CASSTGTSGGLGGNEQFF
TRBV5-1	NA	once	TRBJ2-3	TGCGCCAGCAGCTTGGGGGGGACTAGCACAGATACGCAGTATTTT	CASSLGGTSTDTQYF
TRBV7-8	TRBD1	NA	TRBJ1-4	TGTGCCAGCAGCCCACCCTTTAGACAGGGGGTGACTAATGAAAAACTGTTTTTT	CASSPPFRQGVTNEKLFF
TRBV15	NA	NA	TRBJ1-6	TGTGCCACCAGCAGAGATGGGGGGGTCTCCTATAATTCACCCCTCCACTTT	CATSRDGGVSYNSPLHF
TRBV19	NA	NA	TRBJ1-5	TGTGCCAGTAGTATCTATGAGGATCAGCCCCAGCATTTT	CASSIYEDQPQHF
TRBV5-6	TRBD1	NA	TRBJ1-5	TGTGCCAGCAGCTTGGCCAGAGGACAGGGCTATCAGCCCCAGCATTTT	CASSLARGQGYQPQHF
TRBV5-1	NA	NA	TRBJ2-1	TGCGCCAGCAGCCTGACCCAGCGGGAGCAGTTCTTC	CASSLTQREQFF
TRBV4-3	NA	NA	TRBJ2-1	TGCGCCAGCAGTCCAGGCCCCTACAATGAGCAGTTCTTC	CASSPGPYNEQFF
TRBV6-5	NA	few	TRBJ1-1	TGTGCCAGCAGTTCCCCCTGGCGAGGAACTGAAGCTTTCTTT	CASSSPWRGTEAFF
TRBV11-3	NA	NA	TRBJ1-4	TGTGCCAGCAGCCTGACGGGTCGGCTGGATAATGAAAAACTGTTTTTT	CASSLTGRLDNEKLFF
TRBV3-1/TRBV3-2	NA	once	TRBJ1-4	TGTGCCAGCAGCCAATATCGTTTTGGGGGGGATGGTAATGAAAAACTGTTTTTT	CASSQYRFGGDGNEKLFF
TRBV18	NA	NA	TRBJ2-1	TGTGCCAGCTCACCGGAACAGGCAAACCACAATGAGCAGTTCTTC	CASSPEQANHNEQFF
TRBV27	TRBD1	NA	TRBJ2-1	TGTGCCAGCACCTTACAGGGGCACTACAATGAGCAGTTCTTC	CASTLQGHYNEQFF
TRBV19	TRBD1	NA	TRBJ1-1	TGTGCCAGTAGGGGACAGAGGACTGAAGCTTTCTTT	CASRGQRTEAFF
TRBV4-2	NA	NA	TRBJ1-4	TGTGCCAGCAGCCAAGATTGGCGGGGGACTAATGAAAAACTGTTTTTT	CASSQDWRGTNEKLFF
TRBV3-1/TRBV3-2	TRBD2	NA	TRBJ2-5	TGTGCCAGCAGCCAAGAAGGGCGGCTAGCGGGGGGCCAAGAGACCCAGTACTTC	CASSQEGRLAGGQETQYF
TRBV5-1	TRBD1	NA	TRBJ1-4	TGCGCCAGCAGCTCAATGACAGGGGCGGAACACCGGCGTGAAAAACTGTTTTTT	CASSSMTGAEHRREKLFF
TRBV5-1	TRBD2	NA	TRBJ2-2	TGCGCCAGCAGTTCCCGGACTAGCGGGGGGTCGATAACCGGGGAGCTGTTTTTT	CASSSRTSGGSITGELFF
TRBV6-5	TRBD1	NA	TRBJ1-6	TGTGCCAGCAGTTCCCGGACAGGGGGATATAATTCACCCCTCCACTTT	CASSSRTGGYNSPLHF
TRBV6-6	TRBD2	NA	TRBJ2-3	TGTGCCAGCAGTTACAAGCGGGGGAGCACAGATACGCAGTATTTT	CASSYKRGSTDTQYF
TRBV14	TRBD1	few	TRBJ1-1	TGTGCCAGCAGCCTACGGACAGGGGGCAGTGACACTGAAGCTTTCTTT	CASSLRTGGSDTEAFF
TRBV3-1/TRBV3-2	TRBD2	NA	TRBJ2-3	TGTGCCAGCAACCCCAAAGGAATAGCGGGGGGGCTCACAGATACGCAGTATTTT	CASNPKGIAGGLTDTQYF
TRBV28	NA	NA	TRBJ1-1	TGTGCCAGCAGTCTCCTTGGAGATTACACTGAAGCTTTCTTT	CASSLLGDYTEAFF
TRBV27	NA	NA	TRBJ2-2	TGTGCCAGCAGTCCCCTGTGGACGTTTTTAGCGGACACCGGGGAGCTGTTTTTT	CASSPLWTFLADTGELFF
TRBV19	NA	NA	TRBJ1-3	TGTGCCACCACCACAGGGCGCCCAGGAAACACCATATATTTT	CATTTGRPGNTIYF
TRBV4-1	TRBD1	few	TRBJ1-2	TGCGCCAGCAGCAGCCCGGGACAGGCGGAGGGCTACACCTTC	CASSSPGQAEGYTF
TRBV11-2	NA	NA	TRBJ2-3	TGTGCCAGCAGCTTAGACTCAGGGTTTGGAGATACGCAGTATTTT	CASSLDSGFGDTQYF
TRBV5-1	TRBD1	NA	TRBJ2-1	TGCGCCAGCAGCCCTTCCGGGACAGGGTACAATGAGCAGTTCTTC	CASSPSGTGYNEQFF
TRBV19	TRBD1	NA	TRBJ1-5	TGTGCCAGTAGTGCACAGGGGGATAATCAGCCCCAGCATTTT	CASSAQGDNQPQHF
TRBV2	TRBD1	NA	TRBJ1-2	TGTGCCAGCAGGACGTTACAGGGGGCAAGGGGTGGCTACACCTTC	CASRTLQGARGGYTF
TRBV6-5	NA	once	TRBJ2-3	TGTGCCAGCAAGACAGGTTTCGGCACAGATACGCAGTATTTT	CASKTGFGTDTQYF
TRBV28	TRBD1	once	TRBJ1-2	TGTGCCAGCAGTAACCGGGACAGGGGGCCCGACCGCTATGGCTACACCTTC	CASSNRDRGPDRYGYTF